Listed below are T cell receptor beta chains from one sample, sequenced in a study of shared clonotypes between healthy human individuals. Method: immunoSEQ multiplex PCR; TCRdb's copy keeps in-frame clones and lacks some. The sample includes roughly 2,500,000 clones, approximately 94% of them seen just once. Input material: naive CD4+ T cells from PBMCs. The receptors come from a young man in good health. Some clones in this sample may be carry-over from other donors' samples. Each CDR3 is given with its conserved first and last residue. The D gene is left open where the match is weak.

D gene	CDR3 length	J gene	V gene	CDR3 DNA	CDR3 protein
TRBD1	15	TRBJ1-1	TRBV13	TGTGCCAGCTGCCGGGACAGGGGAGGAGGCACTGAAGCTTTCTTT	CASCRDRGGGTEAFF
TRBD2	17	TRBJ2-1	TRBV11-2	TGTGCCAGCAGCTCCATCCCGGGACTAGCGGTGTACAATGAGCAGTTCTTC	CASSSIPGLAVYNEQFF
NA	15	TRBJ2-7	TRBV12-5	TGTGCTAGTGGTTTGAGTGCGGGTAACCCCTACGAGCAGTACTTC	CASGLSAGNPYEQYF
NA	15	TRBJ1-3	TRBV5-1	TGCGCCAGCAGCTTGGCCCCACCGACAGAAAACACCATATATTTT	CASSLAPPTENTIYF
NA	16	TRBJ2-1	TRBV7-2	TGTGCCAGCAGCTCCAGCCGGGACGCCGGAAACAATGAGCAGTTCTTC	CASSSSRDAGNNEQFF
TRBD1	14	TRBJ1-6	TRBV7-6	TGTGCCAGCAGCCCCGGGACAGGGTTTACACCCCTCCACTTT	CASSPGTGFTPLHF
NA	13	TRBJ2-7	TRBV18	TGTGCCAGCTCACCACGAAACTCCTACGAGCAGTACTTC	CASSPRNSYEQYF
NA	15	TRBJ1-5	TRBV6-5	TGTGCCAGCAGGTGGGGCGGCGGGGGCAATCAGCCCCAGCATTTT	CASRWGGGGNQPQHF
TRBD1	17	TRBJ2-7	TRBV11-3	TGTGCCAGCAGCTTAGATCTGGAGGACAGGGTCTTCTACGAGCAGTACTTC	CASSLDLEDRVFYEQYF
TRBD1	15	TRBJ2-1	TRBV6-5	TGTGCCAGCAGCCAACAGGGGGCTTCTTACAATGAGCAGTTCTTC	CASSQQGASYNEQFF
NA	14	TRBJ1-5	TRBV19	TGTGCCAGTAGATTGACTAGGAGCAATCAGCCCCAGCATTTT	CASRLTRSNQPQHF
TRBD1	11	TRBJ1-1	TRBV29-1	TGCAGCGTAAGGGACAGCTTGCTAGCTTTCTTT	CSVRDSLLAFF
TRBD2	19	TRBJ2-7	TRBV11-1	TGTGCCAGCAGCGCCGGGACTAGCGGGAGGCTACTGAACTCCTACGAGCAGTACTTC	CASSAGTSGRLLNSYEQYF
NA	15	TRBJ1-1	TRBV19	TGTGCCAGTAGTATCGTCGACAGCCTTCCCACTGAAGCTTTCTTT	CASSIVDSLPTEAFF
NA	14	TRBJ2-7	TRBV5-1	TGCGCCAGCAGCCTGTGGGCAGGGGGGGTCGAGCAGTACTTC	CASSLWAGGVEQYF